Listed below are T cell receptor beta chains from one sample, sequenced in a study of T cells after posttransplantation cyclophosphamide. Libraries were prepared by immunoSEQ multiplex PCR; TCRdb keeps only in-frame clonotypes and omits some of them. Of around 8,000 clones in the sample, 85% to 90% are singletons; the top ten hold 1% to 1.5%. The material was CD4+ T cells sorted from blood, obtained 1404 days after allogeneic stem cell transplant with posttransplant cyclophosphamide. These receptors were obtained from a female patient aged 50-65 years who received an allogeneic stem cell transplant from a related donor, was CMV-positive, and had no GVHD. Some T cells may be the graft donor's. CDR3s include the opening cysteine and the closing phenylalanine or tryptophan. The D gene is left open where the match is weak. Clone size is given for some rows only: seen once, a few or many times, or a class if the clone is expanded.

j_call: TRBJ2-3
d_call: -
clone_size: -
v_call: TRBV5-4
cdr3_aa: CASSAATVSSTDTQYF
cdr3_nt: TGTGCCAGCAGCGCGGCAACCGTGTCTAGCACAGATACGCAGTATTTT

j_call: TRBJ2-7
d_call: TRBD2
clone_size: -
v_call: TRBV6-5
cdr3_aa: CASSSAGTIYEQYF
cdr3_nt: TGTGCCAGCAGTTCCGCCGGGACTATCTACGAGCAGTACTTC

j_call: TRBJ2-7
d_call: -
clone_size: -
v_call: TRBV5-4
cdr3_aa: CASSLFSQGSYEQYF
cdr3_nt: TGTGCCAGCAGCTTGTTTTCCCAGGGATCCTACGAGCAGTACTTC

j_call: TRBJ2-1
d_call: TRBD2
clone_size: -
v_call: TRBV10-3
cdr3_aa: CAIRPSGVNYNEQFF
cdr3_nt: TGTGCCATCAGGCCTAGCGGGGTAAACTACAATGAGCAGTTCTTC

j_call: TRBJ1-1
d_call: -
clone_size: -
v_call: TRBV11-3
cdr3_aa: CASSQDRNTEAFF
cdr3_nt: TGTGCCAGCAGCCAAGACAGAAACACTGAAGCTTTCTTT

j_call: TRBJ2-2
d_call: -
clone_size: -
v_call: TRBV6-5
cdr3_aa: CASRKGVGKELFF
cdr3_nt: TGTGCCAGCAGGAAGGGGGTAGGGAAGGAGCTGTTTTTT

j_call: TRBJ2-3
d_call: TRBD2
clone_size: -
v_call: TRBV30
cdr3_aa: CAWSAPGLAGGPRGTDTQYF
cdr3_nt: TGTGCCTGGAGTGCACCGGGACTAGCGGGAGGACCGCGGGGCACAGATACGCAGTATTTT

j_call: TRBJ2-5
d_call: -
clone_size: -
v_call: TRBV30
cdr3_aa: CAWSVWGDNQETQYF
cdr3_nt: TGTGCCTGGAGTGTATGGGGAGACAACCAAGAGACCCAGTACTTC

j_call: TRBJ1-4
d_call: TRBD1
clone_size: few
v_call: TRBV28
cdr3_aa: CASRRRDSNEKLFF
cdr3_nt: TGTGCCAGCAGACGCCGGGACAGTAATGAAAAACTGTTTTTT

j_call: TRBJ2-1
d_call: TRBD2
clone_size: -
v_call: TRBV5-1
cdr3_aa: CASSLDASGSNEQFF
cdr3_nt: TGCGCCAGCAGCTTGGACGCTAGCGGGAGCAATGAGCAGTTCTTC

j_call: TRBJ2-7
d_call: -
clone_size: few
v_call: TRBV4-2
cdr3_aa: CASSQGPQGTPREQYF
cdr3_nt: TGTGCCAGCAGCCAGGGCCCACAGGGCACTCCTCGCGAGCAGTACTTC

j_call: TRBJ2-3
d_call: TRBD1
clone_size: -
v_call: TRBV5-1
cdr3_aa: CASRTGTTDTQYF
cdr3_nt: TGCGCCAGCAGGACAGGGACCACAGATACGCAGTATTTT

j_call: TRBJ1-4
d_call: TRBD1
clone_size: few
v_call: TRBV2
cdr3_aa: CASRRQGLNEKLFF
cdr3_nt: TGTGCCAGCAGGAGACAGGGTCTTAATGAAAAACTGTTTTTT

j_call: TRBJ2-7
d_call: -
clone_size: -
v_call: TRBV6-5
cdr3_aa: CASSYSGFRGEQYF
cdr3_nt: TGTGCCAGCAGTTACTCAGGGTTTAGGGGCGAGCAGTACTTC

j_call: TRBJ2-7
d_call: TRBD2
clone_size: -
v_call: TRBV30
cdr3_aa: CAWSVLAGTYEQYF
cdr3_nt: TGTGCCTGGAGTGTACTAGCGGGAACTTACGAGCAGTACTTC

j_call: TRBJ2-7
d_call: -
clone_size: -
v_call: TRBV10-2
cdr3_aa: CASGHLQGSYEQYF
cdr3_nt: TGCGCCAGCGGACACTTGCAGGGCTCCTACGAGCAGTACTTC

j_call: TRBJ2-3
d_call: TRBD1
clone_size: -
v_call: TRBV7-3
cdr3_aa: CASSLTQQGGGADTQYF
cdr3_nt: TGTGCCAGCAGCTTAACGCAACAGGGGGGTGGCGCAGATACGCAGTATTTT

j_call: TRBJ2-1
d_call: -
clone_size: -
v_call: TRBV28
cdr3_aa: CASSPSSATRYNEQFF
cdr3_nt: TGTGCCAGCAGTCCTAGTAGTGCTACCCGTTACAATGAGCAGTTCTTC

j_call: TRBJ2-2
d_call: -
clone_size: -
v_call: TRBV11-3
cdr3_aa: CASSFRGGGTGELFF
cdr3_nt: TGTGCCAGCAGCTTCAGGGGTGGGGGCACCGGGGAGCTGTTTTTT

j_call: TRBJ2-3
d_call: TRBD1
clone_size: -
v_call: TRBV7-7
cdr3_aa: CASSSNLPGQGYQYF
cdr3_nt: TGTGCCAGCAGCTCAAACCTACCGGGACAGGGTTACCAGTATTTT

j_call: TRBJ1-1
d_call: TRBD1
clone_size: -
v_call: TRBV4-1
cdr3_aa: CASSQVTGGTEAFF
cdr3_nt: TGCGCCAGCAGCCAAGTTACAGGGGGCACTGAAGCTTTCTTT

j_call: TRBJ2-1
d_call: -
clone_size: -
v_call: TRBV12-5
cdr3_aa: CSSSLNYVIGSYNEQFF
cdr3_nt: TGTTCTAGTAGCCTCAATTACGTGATTGGCTCCTACAATGAGCAGTTCTTC

j_call: TRBJ2-3
d_call: -
clone_size: -
v_call: TRBV9
cdr3_aa: CASSVESQGTDTQYF
cdr3_nt: TGTGCCAGCAGCGTAGAATCACAGGGCACAGATACGCAGTATTTT

j_call: TRBJ1-1
d_call: -
clone_size: -
v_call: TRBV5-6
cdr3_aa: CASSLAVNTEAFF
cdr3_nt: TGTGCCAGCAGCTTGGCAGTGAACACTGAAGCTTTCTTT